This T cell receptor (beta chain) came from a study of cytomegalovirus exposure and HLA in healthy donors. From germline, CDR1 is SGHRS and CDR2 YFSETQ. The CDR3 is made up of 15 amino acids. Deletions cut 2 bases from V and 5 bases from J, with 14 bases between. This clone was observed a single time. Its matching antigen is unknown. Notes on the study in general: The authors considered a cluster of highly shared sequence variants likely to be a sequencing artifact. There were several of the most significant clusters that appeared linked to common viral pathogens in a later analysis. Later analysis placed DRB1 highest and HLA-C lowest in TCR association rates, which differed by HLA locus.

It was with 60 Vbeta and 13 Jbeta primers that the PCR ran. TCRdb's table, derived via immunoSEQ multiplex PCR, lists solely in-frame clones and lacks some. The data contain 120,000 or so clones, under 90% of them singletons. This chain joins TRBV5-1 and TRBJ2-1; D might be TRBD2 (6 bases). The sequenced sample was PBMCs. This clonotype was obtained from a woman in her thirties or forties in good health and CMV-seropositive. The CDR3 is CASSFRTIRDNEQFF. The CDR3, as DNA: TGCGCCAGCAGCTTTCGGACTATTAGAGACAATGAGCAGTTCTTC.